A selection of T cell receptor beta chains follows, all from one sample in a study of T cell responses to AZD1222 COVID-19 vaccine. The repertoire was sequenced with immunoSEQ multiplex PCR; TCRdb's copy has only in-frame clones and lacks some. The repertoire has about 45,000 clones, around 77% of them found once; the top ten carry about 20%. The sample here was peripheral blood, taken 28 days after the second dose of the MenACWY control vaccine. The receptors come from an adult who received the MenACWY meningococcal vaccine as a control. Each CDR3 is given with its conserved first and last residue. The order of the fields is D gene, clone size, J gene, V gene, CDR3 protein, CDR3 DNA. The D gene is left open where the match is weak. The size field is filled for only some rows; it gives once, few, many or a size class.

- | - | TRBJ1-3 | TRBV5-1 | CASSSQPGSGVTGNTIYF | TGCGCCAGCAGCTCTCAACCGGGATCCGGGGTCACTGGAAACACCATATATTTT
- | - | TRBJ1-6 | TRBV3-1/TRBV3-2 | CASSWTDDSPLHF | TGTGCCAGCAGCTGGACCGATGATTCACCCCTCCACTTT
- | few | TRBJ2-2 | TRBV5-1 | CASSLEGAGELFF | TGCGCCAGCAGCTTGGAGGGGGCCGGGGAGCTGTTTTTT
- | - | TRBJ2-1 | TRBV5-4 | CASSENRGNEQFF | TGTGCCAGCAGTGAGAACCGGGGAAATGAGCAGTTCTTC
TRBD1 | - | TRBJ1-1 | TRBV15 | CATSRDSTGGTEAFF | TGTGCCACCAGCAGAGACTCGACAGGGGGCACTGAAGCTTTCTTT
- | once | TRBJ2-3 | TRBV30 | CAWSTGPLRTDTQYF | TGTGCCTGGAGTACAGGTCCCCTACGCACAGATACGCAGTATTTT
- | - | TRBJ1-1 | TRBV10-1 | CASSERGRGTEAFF | TGCGCCAGCAGTGAAAGGGGAAGGGGCACTGAAGCTTTCTTT
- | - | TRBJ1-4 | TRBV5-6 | CASSSGGAGKLFF | TGTGCCAGCAGCTCGGGGGGAGCGGGGAAACTGTTTTTT
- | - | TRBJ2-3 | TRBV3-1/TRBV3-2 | CASSQLASLTDTQYF | TGTGCCAGCAGCCAATTGGCCAGCCTCACAGATACGCAGTATTTT
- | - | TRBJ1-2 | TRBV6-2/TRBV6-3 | CASSVAPYLYGYTF | TGTGCCAGCAGCGTGGCCCCCTACCTCTATGGCTACACCTTC
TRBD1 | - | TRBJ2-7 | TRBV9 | CASSEGTGETYEQYF | TGTGCCAGCAGCGAGGGGACAGGGGAAACCTACGAGCAGTACTTC
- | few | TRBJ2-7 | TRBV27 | CASRPESSYEQYF | TGTGCCAGCCGCCCGGAGAGCTCCTACGAGCAGTACTTC
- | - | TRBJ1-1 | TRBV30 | CAWVGWRTEAFF | TGTGCCTGGGTGGGGTGGAGAACTGAAGCTTTCTTT
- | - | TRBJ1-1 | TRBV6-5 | CASSYAFMTNTEAFF | TGTGCCAGCAGTTACGCATTCATGACGAACACTGAAGCTTTCTTT
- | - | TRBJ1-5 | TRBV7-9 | CASSRGQGLSYQPQHF | TGTGCCAGCAGCCGAGGGCAGGGGTTGAGTTATCAGCCCCAGCATTTT
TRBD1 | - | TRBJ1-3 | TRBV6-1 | CASSGVSTGKYSGNTIYF | TGTGCCAGCAGTGGGGTTTCGACAGGGAAGTACTCTGGAAACACCATATATTTT
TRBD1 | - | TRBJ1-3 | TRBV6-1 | CASSEGWQGARNTIYF | TGTGCCAGCAGTGAAGGATGGCAGGGGGCTAGAAACACCATATATTTT
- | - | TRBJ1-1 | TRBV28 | CASSKLGFSNTEAFF | TGTGCCAGCAGTAAATTGGGATTCTCGAACACTGAAGCTTTCTTT
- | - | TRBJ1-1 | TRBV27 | CASSQNNRGTEAFF | TGTGCCAGCAGTCAGAATAATCGGGGGACTGAAGCTTTCTTT
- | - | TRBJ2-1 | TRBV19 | CASRRRAGYNEQFF | TGTGCCTCCCGGCGGAGGGCCGGTTACAATGAGCAGTTCTTC
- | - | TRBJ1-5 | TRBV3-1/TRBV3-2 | CASSPLGGPGQPQHF | TGTGCCAGCAGCCCGTTGGGGGGACCCGGTCAGCCCCAGCATTTT
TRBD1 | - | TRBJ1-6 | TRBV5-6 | CASSTQTGDNSPLHF | TGTGCCAGCAGCACCCAGACAGGGGACAATTCACCCCTCCACTTT
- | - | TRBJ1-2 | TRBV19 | CASTVNRLDYGYTF | TGTGCCAGTACCGTTAATAGGCTCGACTATGGCTACACCTTC
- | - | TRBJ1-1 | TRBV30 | CAWSEDTEAFF | TGTGCCTGGAGTGAGGACACTGAAGCTTTCTTT
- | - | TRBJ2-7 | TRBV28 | CASSDRVRTAYEQYF | TGTGCCAGCAGCGATCGGGTCCGGACCGCCTACGAGCAGTACTTC
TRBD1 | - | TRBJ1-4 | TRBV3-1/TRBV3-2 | CASSLRTGTNEKLFF | TGTGCCAGCAGCCTCCGGACAGGGACTAATGAAAAACTGTTTTTT
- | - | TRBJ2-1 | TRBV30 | CAWSVSAGEQFF | TGTGCCTGGAGTGTCTCAGCAGGAGAGCAGTTCTTC
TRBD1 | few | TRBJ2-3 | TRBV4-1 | CASSQDLGQGADTQYF | TGCGCCAGCAGCCAAGATCTCGGACAGGGGGCAGATACGCAGTATTTT
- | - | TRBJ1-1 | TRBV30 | CAWSQKGSNTEAFF | TGTGCCTGGAGCCAAAAGGGATCAAACACTGAAGCTTTCTTT
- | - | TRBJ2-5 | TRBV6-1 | CASSDLGMGTQYF | TGTGCCAGCAGTGATCTAGGGATGGGGACCCAGTACTTC
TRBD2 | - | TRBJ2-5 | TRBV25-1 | CASSGTGGWETQYF | TGTGCCAGCAGTGGGACGGGGGGTTGGGAGACCCAGTACTTC
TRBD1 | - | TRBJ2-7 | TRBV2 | CASVRDGTGHEQYF | TGTGCCAGCGTCCGGGACGGGACAGGGCACGAGCAGTACTTC
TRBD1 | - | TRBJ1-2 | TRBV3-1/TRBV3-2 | CASSQGTGGNGYTF | TGTGCCAGCAGCCAAGGCACAGGGGGCAATGGCTACACCTTC
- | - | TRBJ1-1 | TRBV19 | CASSILPGPNTEAFF | TGTGCCAGTAGTATCCTGCCAGGGCCGAACACTGAAGCTTTCTTT
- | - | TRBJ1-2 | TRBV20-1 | CSARGDPGYTF | TGCAGTGCCAGAGGGGACCCTGGCTACACCTTC
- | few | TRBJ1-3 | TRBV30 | CAWSGILGNTIYF | TGTGCCTGGAGCGGGATTCTTGGAAACACCATATATTTT
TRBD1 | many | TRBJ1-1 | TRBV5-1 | CASSPGQGPNTEAFF | TGCGCCAGCAGCCCCGGACAGGGGCCGAACACTGAAGCTTTCTTT
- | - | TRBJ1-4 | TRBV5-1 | CASSFRRGRRPEKLFF | TGCGCCAGCAGCTTTAGACGGGGAAGGAGACCCGAAAAACTGTTTTTT
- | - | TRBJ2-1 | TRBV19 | CASSPSLGTLGDEQFF | TGTGCCAGTAGTCCGTCCCTAGGGACCCTAGGGGATGAGCAGTTCTTC
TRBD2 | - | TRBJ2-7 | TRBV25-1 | CASSEVRAGTSGIYEQYF | TGTGCCAGCAGTGAAGTTCGGGCAGGGACTAGCGGGATTTACGAGCAGTACTTC
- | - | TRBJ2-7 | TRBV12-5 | CASGLVLSQPFSYEQYF | TGTGCTAGTGGTTTGGTACTCTCTCAGCCTTTCTCCTACGAGCAGTACTTC
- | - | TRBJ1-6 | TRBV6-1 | CASSEQPVNSPLHF | TGTGCCAGCAGTGAACAGCCAGTTAATTCACCCCTCCACTTT
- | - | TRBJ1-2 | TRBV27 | CASRSLREDYGYTF | TGTGCCAGCAGATCCTTGAGGGAGGACTATGGCTACACCTTC
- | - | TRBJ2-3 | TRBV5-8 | CASSLPPIIIYTDTQYF | TGTGCCAGCAGCCTCCCCCCCATAATTATTTACACAGATACGCAGTATTTT
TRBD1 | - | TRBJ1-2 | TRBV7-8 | CASSKTGDYGYTF | TGTGCCAGCAGCAAGACAGGGGACTATGGCTACACCTTC
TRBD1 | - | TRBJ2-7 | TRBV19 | CASRGQGALEQYF | TGTGCCTCAAGGGGTCAGGGGGCTTTGGAGCAGTACTTC
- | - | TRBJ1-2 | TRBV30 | CAWSVSRGYTF | TGTGCCTGGAGTGTGTCCCGAGGCTACACCTTC
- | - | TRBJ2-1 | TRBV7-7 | CASSPGGGEQFF | TGTGCCAGCAGCCCGGGTGGGGGGGAGCAGTTCTTC
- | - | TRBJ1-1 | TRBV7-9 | CASSLGKGLSEAFF | TGTGCCAGCAGCTTGGGGAAGGGACTATCTGAAGCTTTCTTT
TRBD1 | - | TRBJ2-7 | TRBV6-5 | CAGESGTGGNEQYF | TGTGCCGGAGAATCCGGGACAGGGGGAAACGAGCAGTACTTC
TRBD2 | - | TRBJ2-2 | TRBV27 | CASTTVSGRNTGELFF | TGTGCCAGCACTACCGTTAGCGGGAGGAACACCGGGGAGCTGTTTTTT
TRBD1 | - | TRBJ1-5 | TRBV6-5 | CASSWDRPSNQPQHF | TGTGCCAGCAGCTGGGACAGGCCAAGCAATCAGCCCCAGCATTTT
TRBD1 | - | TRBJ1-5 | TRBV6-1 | CASSDPGQGGQPQHF | TGTGCCAGCAGTGATCCGGGACAGGGCGGTCAGCCCCAGCATTTT
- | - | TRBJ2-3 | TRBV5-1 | CASSLDSGYTDTQYF | TGCGCCAGCAGCTTGGACTCGGGATACACAGATACGCAGTATTTT
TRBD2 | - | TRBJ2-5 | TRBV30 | CAWSRRGGQETQYF | TGTGCCTGGAGTCGGCGGGGGGGCCAAGAGACCCAGTACTTC